This T cell receptor (beta chain) was obtained from a study of T cell responses to AZD1222 COVID-19 vaccine. Regarding the study as a whole: Donors in the cohort were predominantly white British and more often female, and clonal diversity was possibly underestimated. Spike-wide coverage was observed for vaccine-associated CD4 TCRs, with dominant responses at 160-218 and 743-854. Of the AZD1222 recipients, only 5 to 7 were seropositive at baseline. Researchers took repertoire samples only after the peak T cell response had come.

V trimming: 4 bases; J trimming: 7 bases; junction bases outside the gene matches: 6. Germline values: CDR1 MGHRA, CDR2 YSYEKL. CDR3 length: 14 amino acids. Repertoires were generated with immunoSEQ multiplex PCR, while TCRdb's copy carries only in-frame clones and drops some. The sample lists 120,000 to 150,000 clones, about 87% occurring once. As to this clone: Its cognate antigen is unknown.

V and J are TRBV4-1 and TRBJ1-4, with TRBD1 identical over 7 bases. Sequences were derived from peripheral blood, sampled on day 0 of AZD1222 vaccination. The sequence derives from an adult in good health. For the CDR3, the DNA is TGCGCCAGCAGCCCAGGGGGAGGCGGTGAAAAACTGTTTTTT. Its translation: CASSPGGGGEKLFF.